The 18 T cell receptor beta chains presented below share a single source sample, sequenced in a study of Tregs in tolerant kidney transplant recipients. Produced via immunoSEQ multiplex PCR; TCRdb's table is partial and in-frame only. This sample has hundreds of thousands of clones, with about four fifths found just once. The sequencing sample was made of CD4+ T cells from blood. The origin of the receptors is a human donor in good health.

Only a few counts were recorded for this clone. The rearrangement links TRBV27 to TRBJ1-2; D not resolved. CDR3 length: 12 amino acids. From germline, CDR1 is MNHEY and CDR2 SMNVEV (reference sequence). Deletions cut 5 bases from V and 8 bases from J, with 12 bases between. This CDR3 reads CASSIEGGGYTF. The CDR3 coding sequence is TGTGCCAGCAGTATTGAAGGTGGGGGCTACACCTTC.

The chain uses TRBV14 and TRBJ1-2; D gene ambiguous. Trimming left V 2 bases short and J 7 bases short, with 11 bases between. CDR3 length equals 13 residues. CDR1 is SGHDN and CDR2 is FVKESK in the germline V gene. In nucleotides, the CDR3 is TGTGCCAGCAGCCAACGGGGTTCCTTTGGCTACACCTTC. This gives the protein CASSQRGSFGYTF.

This clone came up a few times. The chain recombines TRBV10-3 with TRBJ2-7; the D is unclear. The length of the CDR3 is 12 residues. The V end lost 6 bases, the J end lost 6 bases, and 12 bases lay between the germline ends. Looked up from germline, CDR1 is ENHRY and CDR2 is SYGVKD. CDR3 sequence: CAIRSTLPEQYF. Here the CDR3 DNA reads TGTGCCATCAGATCGACCTTGCCCGAGCAGTACTTC.

This chain connects TRBV20-1 to TRBJ2-1; no clear D. Germline CDR1 DFQATT, CDR2 SNEGSKA (reference sequence). CDR3 size: 11 residues. The ends were cut back, 3 bases at V and 10 bases at J, with 10 bases in the middle. The CDR3 spells CSARAMGEQFF. CDR3 nucleotide sequence: TGCAGTGCTAGGGCCATGGGGGAGCAGTTCTTC.

Notes on this clone: Because the CDR3's place on the DNA is in doubt, the DNA is left out and the CDR3 is given as listed by TCRdb. The V gene is TRBV19, the J gene TRBJ1-2; the table's D gene call, TRBD1, was not cross checked with the DNA. With termini counted, the CDR3 has 12 amino acids. Germline CDR1 and CDR2: LNHDA and SQIVND (reference sequence). CDR3 residues: CASSIGFGQGTF.

This clone was seen just once. In DNA, the CDR3 is TGTGCCAGCAGCTCCAAGACAGGGATCGCGGGCAATCAGCCCCAGCATTTT. Encoded protein: CASSSKTGIAGNQPQHF. The chain links TRBV7-2 to TRBJ1-5; 7 bases match TRBD1. The CDR3 is made up of 17 amino acids. Losses at the gene ends were 4 bases for V and 2 bases for J; bases not matched to a gene: 11. Germline V gene sequence: CDR1 SGHTA, CDR2 FQGNSA.

The chain joins TRBV6-1 to TRBJ1-6, with D unresolved. The CDR3 length is 16 residues. The V end was cut by 2 bases, the J end by 9 bases, with 17 bases between. Germline CDR1 MNHNS, CDR2 SASEGT. This CDR3 is CASSENVPGLGSPLHF. CDR3 DNA sequence: TGTGCCAGCAGTGAAAATGTACCTGGGCTGGGTTCACCCCTCCACTTT.

This chain joins TRBV5-4 and TRBJ1-3; maybe TRBD1 (5 bases). CDR1 SGHNT and CDR2 YYREEE come from the germline V gene (reference sequence). V shed 2 bases and J shed 3 bases, with 9 bases lying between them. The CDR3 extends over 14 amino acids. Here the CDR3 DNA reads TGTGCCAGCAGCTTCGGGGGACGTGGAAACACCATATATTTT. Its translation: CASSFGGRGNTIYF.

The chain recombines TRBV19 with TRBJ2-2; 15 nucleotides agree with TRBD2. Germline CDR1 and CDR2: LNHDA and SQIVND (reference sequence). J was trimmed by 4 bases and V by 4 bases; bases with no gene match: 16. This CDR3 is 21 amino acids long. The CDR3 protein is CASSTGDPGLAGGSGTGELFF. The CDR3 DNA reads as TGTGCCAGTAGTACCGGGGACCCGGGACTAGCGGGGGGTTCGGGCACCGGGGAGCTGTTTTTT. Based on the CDR3 plus reference TRBV19 and TRBJ2-2, the full variable domain is DGGITQSPKYLFRKEGQNVTLSCEQNLNHDAMYWYRQDPGQGLRLIYYSQIVNDFQKGDIAEGYSVSREKKESFPLTVTSAQKNPTAFYLCASSTGDPGLAGGSGTGELFFGEGSRLTVL.

J is TRBJ2-2 and V is TRBV30; D gene ambiguous. CDR3 length: 13 residues. V lost 0 bases and J 4 bases, leaving 6 bases between the germline ends. Germline V lookup: CDR1 GTSNPN, CDR2 SVGIG (reference sequence). CDR3 DNA sequence: TGTGCCTGGAGTGTGGTCCTCACCGGGGAGCTGTTTTTT. Amino acid sequence: CAWSVVLTGELFF.

J is TRBJ2-5 and V is TRBV5-1, with TRBD2 identical over 12 bases. From germline, CDR1 is SGHRS and CDR2 YFSETQ. CDR3 size: 17 residues. Trimming at V came to 0 bases and at J to 0 bases, leaving 3 bases not matched to a gene. The CDR3 loop reads CASSLGGLAGYQETQYF. In DNA, the CDR3 is TGCGCCAGCAGCTTGGGCGGACTAGCGGGATACCAAGAGACCCAGTACTTC.

The gene calls are TRBV6-5 and TRBJ2-5; D unresolved. The CDR3 is made up of 13 amino acids. Germline values: CDR1 MNHEY, CDR2 SVGAGI. V was cut by 7 bases and J by 0 bases, with 9 bases left in between. The CDR3 reads CASNRWDQETQYF. The CDR3 region has the DNA TGTGCCAGCAATCGATGGGACCAAGAGACCCAGTACTTC.

The V and J genes are TRBV7-9 and TRBJ1-1; D remains ambiguous. Germline V gene lookup returns CDR1 SEHNR and CDR2 FQNEAQ (reference sequence). The germline V and J ends were trimmed by 3 bases and 1 base, with 9 bases remaining between them. This CDR3 region has 14 residues. The CDR3 sequence is CASSLPHANTEAFF. CDR3 bases: TGTGCCAGCAGCTTGCCACACGCGAACACTGAAGCTTTCTTT.

The chain couples TRBV7-6 to TRBJ1-3; D is perhaps TRBD1 (5 bases). The CDR3 has 18 amino acids. Trimming pared 1 base from V and 0 bases from J, leaving 16 bases between. Germline lookup yields CDR1 SGHVS and CDR2 FNYEAQ. The CDR3 DNA reads TGTGCCAGCAGCTTAGATCTCCGGGGGAAGAGCTCTGGAAACACCATATATTTT. This encodes CASSLDLRGKSSGNTIYF.

The chain recombines TRBV5-1 with TRBJ2-3; 14 bases fit TRBD2. Germline loops: CDR1 SGHRS, CDR2 YFSETQ. The CDR3 is 23 amino acids. V dropped 4 bases and J dropped 2; count of bases not matched to a gene: 24. CDR3 sequence reads: CASSPSLRARLAGGLEATDTQYF. The CDR3 DNA sequence: TGCGCCAGCAGCCCTTCCTTGAGGGCCCGACTAGCGGGGGGGCTTGAGGCCACAGATACGCAGTATTTT.

This chain joins TRBV13 and TRBJ1-2, with 7 positions matching TRBD1. V dropped 5 bases and J dropped 5; count of bases not matched to a gene: 17. CDR3 length equals 17 residues. Germline CDR1 is PRHDT and CDR2 is FYEKMQ (reference sequence). The CDR3 nucleotides are TGTGCCAGCAGCCCTTTTTTGAGACAGGGCCTAGAGTATGGCTACACCTTC. It encodes CASSPFLRQGLEYGYTF. The variable domain in full, completed from reference TRBV13 and TRBJ1-2, reads AAGVIQSPRHLIKEKRETATLKCYPIPRHDTVYWYQQGPGQDPQFLISFYEKMQSDKGSIPDRFSAQQFSDYHSELNMSSLELGDSALYFCASSPFLRQGLEYGYTFGSGTRLTVV.

The rearrangement uses TRBV5-4 and TRBJ1-4, with TRBD1 matching over 10 bases. V lost 4 bases to trimming and J lost 7 bases; unmatched junction nucleotides: 7. This CDR3 has 15 residues. Per germline, CDR1 SGHNT and CDR2 YYREEE (reference sequence). The CDR3 sequence: CASSPAGTGVEKLFF. The CDR3 nucleotides are TGTGCCAGCAGCCCCGCCGGGACAGGGGTTGAAAAACTGTTTTTT.

The chain recombines TRBV7-3 with TRBJ2-2; no clear D gene. The V end lost 6 bases, the J end lost 7 bases, and 18 bases lay between the germline ends. The CDR3 extends over 15 amino acids. Per germline, CDR1 SGHTA and CDR2 FQGTGA. CDR3 sequence (DNA): TGTGCCAGCAGTCCGACCGGGCCCGGGCACGGGGAGCTGTTTTTT. Its protein is CASSPTGPGHGELFF. The full variable domain, in which reference TRBV7-3 and TRBJ2-2 provide the parts outside the CDR3, is GAGVSQTPSNKVTEKGKYVELRCDPISGHTALYWYRQSLGQGPEFLIYFQGTGAADDSGLPNDRFFAVRPEGSVSTLKIQRTERGDSAVYLCASSPTGPGHGELFFGEGSRLTVL.